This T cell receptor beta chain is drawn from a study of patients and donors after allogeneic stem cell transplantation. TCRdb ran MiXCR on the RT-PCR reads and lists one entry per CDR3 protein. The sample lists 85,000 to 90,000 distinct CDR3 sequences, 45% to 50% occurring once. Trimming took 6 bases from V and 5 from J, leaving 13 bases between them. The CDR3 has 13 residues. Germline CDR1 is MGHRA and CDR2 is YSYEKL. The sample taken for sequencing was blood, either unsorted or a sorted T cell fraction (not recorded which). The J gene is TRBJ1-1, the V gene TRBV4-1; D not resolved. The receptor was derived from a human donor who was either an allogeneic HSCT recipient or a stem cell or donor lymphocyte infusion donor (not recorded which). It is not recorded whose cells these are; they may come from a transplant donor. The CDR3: CASSPRIETEAFF. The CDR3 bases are TGCGCCAGCAGTCCCAGGATTGAGACTGAAGCTTTCTTT.